This passage covers 2 T cell receptor beta chains from one sample sequenced in a study of T cell changes during pregnancy in multiple sclerosis. Produced via immunoSEQ multiplex PCR; TCRdb's table is partial and in-frame only. This table has tens of thousands of clones, approximately 92% appearing once. Here the sequenced sample was CD4+ T cells from peripheral blood mononuclear cells, taken in the third trimester of pregnancy. The receptors stem from a female donor with multiple sclerosis, enrolled in a pregnancy study.

The chain joins TRBV4-3 to TRBJ2-3; 9 bases are a match to TRBD1. Germline V gene lookup returns CDR1 LGHNA and CDR2 YSLEER. This CDR3 region has 16 residues. V lost 0 bases and J lost 4; bases outside the gene matches: 5. CDR3 protein: CASSQDTGQGSDTQYF. The CDR3 nucleotides are TGCGCCAGCAGCCAAGATACGGGACAGGGATCAGATACGCAGTATTTT.

The genes are TRBV6-1 and TRBJ2-5; 9 bases line up with TRBD2. Looked up from germline, CDR1 is MNHNS and CDR2 is SASEGT. CDR3 length: 13 residues. Losses at the gene ends were 7 bases for V and 6 bases for J; bases not matched to a gene: 6. Here the CDR3 DNA reads TGTGCCAGCACTAGCGGGAAGGGGCAGACCCAGTACTTC. Protein sequence: CASTSGKGQTQYF.